These 4 T cell receptor beta chains were all obtained from the same sample, sequenced in a study of OX40 agonist ivuxolimab in advanced cancers. Repertoires were generated with immunoSEQ multiplex PCR, while TCRdb's copy carries only in-frame clones and drops some. The table lists roughly 20,000 clones, 65% to 85% of them singletons. The sequencing used CD4+ or CD8+ T cells sorted from blood, collected in a trial of the OX40 agonist ivuxolimab. The receptors derive from an adult with an advanced solid tumor such as melanoma, head and neck, liver or kidney cancer.

The chain combines TRBV9 with TRBJ2-7, with D tentatively TRBD1 (5 bases). Germline-derived CDR1 and CDR2 are SGDLS and YYNGEE. CDR3 length: 14 amino acids. The V end lost 4 bases, the J end lost 2 bases, and 13 bases lay between the germline ends. The CDR3 sequence: CASSFGQNPYEQYF. In DNA form, the CDR3 reads TGTGCCAGCAGCTTCGGACAAAACCCCTACGAGCAGTACTTC.

This clone was observed a handful of times. The chain combines TRBV30 with TRBJ2-1, with D unresolved. CDR3 length: 13 residues. Deletions cut 4 bases from V and 5 bases from J, with 12 bases between. The germline V gene encodes CDR1 GTSNPN and CDR2 SVGIG (reference sequence). The CDR3 sequence is CAWNRNRDNEQFF. As DNA, the CDR3 is TGTGCCTGGAACCGGAACCGGGACAATGAGCAGTTCTTC. Together with reference TRBV30 and TRBJ2-1, the CDR3 gives the full variable domain: SQTIHQWPATLVQPVGSPLSLECTVEGTSNPNLYWYRQAAGRGLQLLFYSVGIGQISSEVPQNLSASRPQDRQFILSSKKLLLSDSGFYLCAWNRNRDNEQFFGPGTRLTVL.

This chain connects TRBV11-3 to TRBJ2-4, with TRBD2 identical over 8 bases. Trimming at V came to 4 bases and at J to 2 bases, leaving 7 bases not matched to a gene. Germline-derived CDR1 and CDR2 are SGHNT and YENEEA. This CDR3 is built from 16 residues. CDR3 in amino acids: CASSSRTSQSKNIQYF. The CDR3 DNA reads TGTGCCAGCAGCTCACGGACTAGCCAGTCCAAAAACATTCAGTACTTC. The full variable domain, rest sourced from reference TRBV11-3 and TRBJ2-4, is EAGVVQSPRYKIIEKKQPVAFWCNPISGHNTLYWYLQNLGQGPELLIRYENEEAVDDSQLPKDRFSAERLKGVDSTLKIQPAELGDSAVYLCASSSRTSQSKNIQYFGAGTRLSVL.

This clone showed up just a few times. The rearrangement uses TRBV29-1 and TRBJ2-7; 10 nucleotides align to TRBD1. The CDR3 runs to 12 residues. Germline V gene data show CDR1 as SQVTM and CDR2 as ANQGSEA. V lost 6 bases and J lost 5; bases outside the gene matches: 4. This CDR3 is CSVRQGAHEQYF. The DNA of the CDR3 is TGCAGCGTACGACAGGGGGCCCACGAGCAGTACTTC.